This T cell receptor (beta chain) was observed in a study of cytomegalovirus exposure and HLA in healthy donors. Across the study: Most genotyped donors, around 78% of around 370, had Caucasian-associated genetic ancestry.

The ends lost 3 bases at V and 6 bases at J; junction bases unmatched: 11. Germline lookup yields CDR1 MGHRA and CDR2 YSYEKL. This CDR3 is 17 amino acids long. Remarks on this clone: Its specificity is not known.

Researchers ran the PCR with 60 Vbeta and 13 Jbeta primers. Assay used: immunoSEQ multiplex PCR; TCRdb lists only in-frame clones, some missing. The sample carries around 110,000 clones, over 70% recorded once. Study observations and caveats: The number of N-insertions in an Asian-associated ancestry cluster was reportedly below the 666-donor mean in a later analysis. The authors considered a cluster of highly shared sequence variants likely to be a sequencing artifact. Reported results showed that the classifier diagnosed cytomegalovirus status with high specificity and sensitivity.

The material sequenced was PBMCs. V usage is TRBV4-1 and J usage is TRBJ2-1, with 10 positions matching TRBD1. The TCR originated in a man aged 30 to 39 in good health and CMV-seronegative. The CDR3 loop reads CASSHGTRDRGGNEQFF. The CDR3 DNA sequence: TGCGCCAGCAGCCACGGCACCCGGGACAGGGGAGGCAATGAGCAGTTCTTC.